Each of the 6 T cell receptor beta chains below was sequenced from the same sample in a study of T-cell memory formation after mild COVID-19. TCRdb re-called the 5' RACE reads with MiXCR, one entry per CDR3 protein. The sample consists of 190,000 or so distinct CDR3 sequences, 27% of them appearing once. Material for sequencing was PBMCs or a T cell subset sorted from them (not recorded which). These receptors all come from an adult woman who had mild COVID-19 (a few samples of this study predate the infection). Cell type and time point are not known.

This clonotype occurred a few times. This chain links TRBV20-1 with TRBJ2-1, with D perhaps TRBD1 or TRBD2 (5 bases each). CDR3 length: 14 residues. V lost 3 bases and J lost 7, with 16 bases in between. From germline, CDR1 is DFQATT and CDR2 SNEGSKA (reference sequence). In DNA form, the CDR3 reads TGCAGTGCTAGCGAGGGGCTCTACGAAAATGAGCAGTTCTTC. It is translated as CSASEGLYENEQFF.

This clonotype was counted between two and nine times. The CDR3: CASTLAGRNEQYF. Here the CDR3 DNA reads TGTGCCAGCACCCTCGCGGGAAGGAACGAGCAGTACTTC. The V call is TRBV6-6, the J call TRBJ2-7, with TRBD2 as a possible D gene (6 bases). The CDR3 is 13 amino acids. V was pared by 7 bases and J by 5 bases, with 15 bases between. CDR1 and CDR2 from the germline V gene are MNHNY and SVGAGI (reference sequence).

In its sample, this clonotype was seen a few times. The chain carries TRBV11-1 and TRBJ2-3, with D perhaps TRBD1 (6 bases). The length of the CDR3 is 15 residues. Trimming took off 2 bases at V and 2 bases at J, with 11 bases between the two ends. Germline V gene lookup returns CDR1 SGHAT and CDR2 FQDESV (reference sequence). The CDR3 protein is CASSLYQGNTDTQYF. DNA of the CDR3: TGTGCCAGCAGCTTATACCAGGGGAACACAGATACGCAGTATTTT.

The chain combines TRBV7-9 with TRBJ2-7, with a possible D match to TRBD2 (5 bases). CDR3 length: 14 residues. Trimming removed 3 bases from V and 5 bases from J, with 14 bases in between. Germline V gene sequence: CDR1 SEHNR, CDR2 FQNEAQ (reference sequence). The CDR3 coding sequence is TGTGCCAGCAGCTTCTCGTCCCGTAGCGACGAGCAGTACTTC. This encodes CASSFSSRSDEQYF.

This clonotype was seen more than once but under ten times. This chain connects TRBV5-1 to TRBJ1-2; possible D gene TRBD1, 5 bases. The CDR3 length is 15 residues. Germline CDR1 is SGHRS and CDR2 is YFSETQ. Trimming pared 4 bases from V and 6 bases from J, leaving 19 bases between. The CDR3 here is CASSPALGDQDGYTF. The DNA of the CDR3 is TGCGCCAGCAGCCCCGCACTGGGGGATCAAGATGGCTACACCTTC.

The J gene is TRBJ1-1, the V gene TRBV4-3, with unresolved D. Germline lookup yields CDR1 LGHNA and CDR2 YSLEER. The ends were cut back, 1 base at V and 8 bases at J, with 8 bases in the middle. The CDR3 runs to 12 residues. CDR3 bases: TGCGCCAGCAGCCAAGCGGAGGCAGAAGCTTTCTTT. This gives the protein CASSQAEAEAFF.